The rows below give T cell receptor beta chains drawn from one sample of a study of T cell responses to AZD1222 COVID-19 vaccine. Profiled with immunoSEQ multiplex PCR; TCRdb holds only in-frame clones, not every one. In the table there are 130,000 or so clones, 84% of which are singletons. The specimen comprised peripheral blood, sampled 28 days after the second AZD1222 dose. The receptors were gathered from an adult who received the AZD1222 COVID-19 vaccine. Both conserved end residues are part of each CDR3. Each record gives: V gene, J gene, clone size, CDR3 protein. Expanded clones get a size class; other rows say once, few or many, or leave the size out.

TRBV27,TRBJ1-1,once,CASSSGGNTEAFF
TRBV7-2,TRBJ1-2,.,CASSLGGGPFNYGYTF
TRBV6-5,TRBJ1-2,.,CASRETVKNYGYTF
TRBV11-3,TRBJ2-5,.,CASSLGVGGTVETQYF
TRBV6-5,TRBJ1-2,.,CASSYFPGQDYGYTF
TRBV4-3,TRBJ2-5,.,CASSRTGLAEEETQYF
TRBV3-1/TRBV3-2,TRBJ2-7,once,CASSLNSYEQYF
TRBV5-1,TRBJ2-3,.,CASRRTGTSGGDTQYF
TRBV28,TRBJ1-5,.,CASKFVGGYQPQHF
TRBV28,TRBJ1-5,.,CASFGHDNQPQHF
TRBV6-6,TRBJ2-2,few,CASSYGPAGGPGELFF
TRBV2,TRBJ2-6,.,CASNLAAANVLTF
TRBV24-1,TRBJ2-6,.,CATSPTRSGANVLTF
TRBV7-9,TRBJ2-3,.,CASSPHGDTQYF
TRBV6-5,TRBJ1-2,once,CASSYQRTGGGYGYTF
TRBV28,TRBJ2-7,.,CASSLTGQGLTATYEQYF
TRBV19,TRBJ1-5,once,CASTPGQGLNQPQHF
TRBV6-2/TRBV6-3,TRBJ2-2,.,CASSSRLAGAPKNTGELFF
TRBV5-4,TRBJ2-1,.,CASSSGGSSSYNEQFF
TRBV20-1,TRBJ2-1,.,CSAGSGGEQFF
TRBV10-3,TRBJ2-7,once,CAISETGSDEQYF
TRBV27,TRBJ2-4,.,CASTRFGGAGFGGNIQYF
TRBV7-2,TRBJ1-6,few,CASSLESSYNSPLHF
TRBV4-1,TRBJ1-3,.,CASSPWTGTRNTIYF
TRBV7-9,TRBJ1-1,.,CASSLALFSTAEAFF
TRBV30,TRBJ1-6,.,CAWSVPGSSYNSPLHF
TRBV7-8,TRBJ1-2,.,CASSLEHKGSYGYTF
TRBV7-2,TRBJ1-2,.,CASRPGSGYGYTF
TRBV5-4,TRBJ1-2,few,CASSEDREAFGYTF
TRBV28,TRBJ2-5,.,CASTQGGQETQYF
TRBV6-5,TRBJ1-2,.,CASMPRAGNYGYTF
TRBV19,TRBJ1-5,.,CASSRGRVNQPQHF
TRBV7-8,TRBJ1-1,.,CASSFLRTEAFF
TRBV5-1,TRBJ2-2,.,CASSLGGNTGELFF
TRBV27,TRBJ1-2,.,CASSSRTGSGYTF
TRBV5-4,TRBJ2-5,.,CASGGQYQETQYF
TRBV28,TRBJ2-1,.,CASTSAGGGYNEQFF